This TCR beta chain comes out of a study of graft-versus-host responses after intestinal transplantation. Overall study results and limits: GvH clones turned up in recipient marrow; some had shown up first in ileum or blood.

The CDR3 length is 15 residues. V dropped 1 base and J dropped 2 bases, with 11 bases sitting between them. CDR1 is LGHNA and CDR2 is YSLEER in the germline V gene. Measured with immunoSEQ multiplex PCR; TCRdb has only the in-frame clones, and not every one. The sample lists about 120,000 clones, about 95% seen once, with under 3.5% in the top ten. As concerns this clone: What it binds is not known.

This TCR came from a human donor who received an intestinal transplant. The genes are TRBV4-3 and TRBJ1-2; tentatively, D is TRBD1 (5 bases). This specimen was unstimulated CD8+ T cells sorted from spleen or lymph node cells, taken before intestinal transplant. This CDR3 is CASSQARGANYGYTF. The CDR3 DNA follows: TGCGCCAGCAGCCAAGCGAGGGGAGCGAACTATGGCTACACCTTC.